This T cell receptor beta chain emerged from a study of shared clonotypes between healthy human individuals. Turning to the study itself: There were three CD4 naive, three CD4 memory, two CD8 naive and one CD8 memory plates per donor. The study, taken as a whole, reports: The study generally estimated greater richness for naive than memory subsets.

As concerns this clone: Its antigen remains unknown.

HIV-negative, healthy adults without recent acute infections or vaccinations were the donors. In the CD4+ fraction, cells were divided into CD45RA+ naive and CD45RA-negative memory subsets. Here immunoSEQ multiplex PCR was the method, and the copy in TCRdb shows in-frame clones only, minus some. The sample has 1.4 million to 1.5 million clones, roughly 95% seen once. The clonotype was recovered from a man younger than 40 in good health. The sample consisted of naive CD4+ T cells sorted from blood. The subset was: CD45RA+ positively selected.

The DNA of the CDR3 is TGTGCCAGCAGCCTACCTAGCGTATCCTACGAGCAGTACTTC. Translation gives CASSLPSVSYEQYF. This chain links TRBV28 with TRBJ2-7; a possible D gene is TRBD2 (6 bases). Germline values: CDR1 MDHEN, CDR2 SYDVKM. This CDR3 is 14 amino acids long. Trimming took 6 bases from V and 1 from J, leaving 13 bases between them.